This T cell receptor (beta chain) appears in the sequencing data of a study of beta chain features in type 1 diabetes. Expressed TCRB transcripts were sequenced, since all the RNA that had been isolated was reverse transcribed. The method was immunoSEQ multiplex PCR; TCRdb's version includes in-frame clones alone and lacks a portion of them. In the table there are some 290,000 clones, roughly an eighth of which are singletons. Study-level points and caveats: Type 1 diabetes patients showed a moderate but significant shortening of TCRB CDR3s in all four CD4+ subsets. A closer apparent resemblance between naive, central memory and Treg TCRB repertoires was seen in patients than in healthy donors.

The sample holds a few counts of this clone. Its target is unknown. The CDR3 length is 15 residues. CDR1 and CDR2 (germline): MGHDK, SYGVNS. V lost 2 bases and J lost 0, with 10 bases in between. This rearrangement joins TRBV25-1 to TRBJ1-1; a weak D match, TRBD1 (5 bases). The material sequenced was naive CD4+ T cells from blood. The receptor's source is a man younger than 45 with type 1 diabetes. DNA of the CDR3: TGTGCCAGCAGTGAAGGACACAGCATGAACACTGAAGCTTTCTTT. Encoded protein: CASSEGHSMNTEAFF.